This TCR beta chain was documented in a study of cytomegalovirus exposure and HLA in healthy donors. The primer mix had 60 Vbeta and 13 Jbeta primers. Measured with immunoSEQ multiplex PCR; TCRdb has only the in-frame clones, and not every one. Among fewer than 110,000 clones listed, around 72% were seen once. There are 16 residues in the CDR3. V was clipped by 2 bases and J by 8 bases, with 21 bases between them. Germline CDR1 is MNHEY and CDR2 is SMNVEV (reference sequence). Material for sequencing was PBMCs. The rearrangement joins TRBV27 to TRBJ1-1; D gene uncertain. This receptor was obtained from a middle-aged woman in good health and CMV-seropositive. The CDR3 here is CASSLVGRGITQEAFF. CDR3 bases: TGTGCCAGCAGTTTAGTGGGTCGGGGAATCACGCAAGAAGCTTTCTTT.